The 21 T cell receptor beta chains listed next were all sequenced from one sample in a study of T-cell memory formation after mild COVID-19. TCRdb passed the 5' RACE reads through MiXCR, listing each CDR3 protein once. Altogether 500,000 to 600,000 distinct CDR3 sequences are present, roughly 18% being singletons, with the ten largest covering 12%. Sequencing input: PBMCs or a T cell subset sorted from them (not recorded which). The receptors come from an adult woman who had mild COVID-19 (a few samples of this study predate the infection). Cell type and time point are not known.

This clonotype was counted ten times or more. V and J are TRBV18 and TRBJ2-5, with D perhaps TRBD1 (5 bases). Per germline, CDR1 KGHSH and CDR2 LQKENI. CDR3 length: 13 amino acids. V was pared by 8 bases and J by 5 bases, with 15 bases between. The DNA for the CDR3 is TGTGCCAGCAGCCCCCAGGGTGGGGAGACCCAGTACTTC. This translates into CASSPQGGETQYF.

This clonotype was seen a few times. The chain's CDR3 is CASSDRADGYTF. CDR3 DNA sequence: TGTGCCAGCTCAGACAGGGCGGATGGCTACACCTTC. J is TRBJ1-2 and V is TRBV11-3; TRBD1 matches 7 bases. Germline trimming cut 8 bases from V and 6 bases from J; bases unmatched to any gene: 6. Germline V gene sequence: CDR1 SGHNT, CDR2 YENEEA. This CDR3 has 12 amino acids. Based on the CDR3 plus reference TRBV11-3 and TRBJ1-2, the full variable domain is EAGVVQSPRYKIIEKKQPVAFWCNPISGHNTLYWYLQNLGQGPELLIRYENEEAVDDSQLPKDRFSAERLKGVDSTLKIQPAELGDSAVYLCASSDRADGYTFGSGTRLTVV.

This clonotype was seen a few times. The chain combines TRBV14 with TRBJ1-1; 7 bases map to TRBD1. With V trimmed by 0 bases and J by 0 bases, 1 base remained unmatched. Germline loops: CDR1 SGHDN, CDR2 FVKESK. This CDR3 spans 15 amino acids. In DNA, the CDR3 is TGTGCCAGCAGCCAAGATAGGGGGCTGAACACTGAAGCTTTCTTT. It codes for CASSQDRGLNTEAFF.

This clonotype was seen a few times. V usage is TRBV27 and J usage is TRBJ2-7; D call uncertain. The CDR3 consists of 15 residues. CDR1 and CDR2 from the germline V gene are MNHEY and SMNVEV (reference sequence). The V end lost 5 bases, the J end lost 2 bases, and 16 bases lay between the germline ends. DNA for the CDR3: TGTGCCAGCAGTCCCTCCCGCGGCAGTGCCTACGAGCAGTACTTC. This gives the protein CASSPSRGSAYEQYF.

The chain couples TRBV2 to TRBJ1-4, with 7 bases matching TRBD1. V trimming: 5 bases; J trimming: 8 bases; junction bases outside the gene matches: 11. This CDR3 has 15 amino acids. Germline CDR1 SNHLY, CDR2 FYNNEI. CDR3 DNA: TGTGCCAGCAGTTTCGGCGGGACAGCGGGAGAAAAACTGTTTTTT. This codes for CASSFGGTAGEKLFF.

The chain is built from TRBV20-1 and TRBJ2-7, with D maybe TRBD2 (5 bases). The V gene's germline CDR1 is DFQATT and CDR2 SNEGSKA (reference sequence). V lost 5 bases and J 2 bases, leaving 16 bases between the germline ends. The CDR3 consists of 14 residues. For the CDR3, the DNA is TGCAGTGCTCGCGGACTGGACCGAACCTACGAGCAGTACTTC. As protein: CSARGLDRTYEQYF.

The genes are TRBV11-2 and TRBJ1-6; 7 bases line up with TRBD1. Unmatched junction bases numbered 13, after V lost 6 bases and J lost 8 bases. Germline V lookup: CDR1 SGHAT, CDR2 FQNNGV. This CDR3 has 16 amino acids. CDR3: CASRSRSGTADSPLHF. In DNA, the CDR3 is TGTGCCAGCAGATCGCGCTCCGGGACAGCAGATTCACCCCTCCACTTT.

J is TRBJ2-1 and V is TRBV5-4, with D tentatively TRBD2 (6 bases). CDR1 is SGHNT and CDR2 is YYREEE in the germline V gene (reference sequence). The germline V and J ends were trimmed by 4 bases and 10 bases, with 15 bases remaining between them. CDR3 length: 13 residues. The CDR3 here is CASSPTFAGEQFF. The CDR3 coding sequence is TGTGCCAGCAGCCCTACCTTTGCGGGAGAGCAGTTCTTC. The variable domain in full, completed from reference TRBV5-4 and TRBJ2-1, reads ETGVTQSPTHLIKTRGQQVTLRCSSQSGHNTVSWYQQALGQGPQFIFQYYREEENGRGNFPPRFSGLQFPNYSSELNVNALELDDSALYLCASSPTFAGEQFFGPGTRLTVL.

This clonotype was counted many times. The CDR3 DNA is TGTGCCAGCAGTGAATTATCGACTTACCAAGAGACCCAGTACTTC. Translating gives CASSELSTYQETQYF. The chain joins TRBV25-1 to TRBJ2-5; D ambiguous. There are 15 residues in the CDR3. Germline CDR1 and CDR2: MGHDK and SYGVNS. V was cut by 1 base and J by 0 bases, with 9 bases left in between.

This clonotype was seen a few times. The V call is TRBV12-3 or TRBV12-4, the J call TRBJ2-7; D is possibly TRBD1 or TRBD2 (5 bases each). The CDR3 has 15 residues. Trimming took 5 bases from V and 5 from J, leaving 19 bases between them. CDR3 DNA: TGTGCCAGCAGTCCTCGCGGCCTTGGGGGTAACGAGCAGTACTTC. Protein: CASSPRGLGGNEQYF.

This chain connects TRBV11-2 to TRBJ2-7, with TRBD2 identical over 8 bases. CDR3 length equals 14 residues. Per the germline V gene, CDR1 is SGHAT and CDR2 is FQNNGV. The V gene end was trimmed by 6 bases and the J gene end by 4 bases; junction bases not matched to a gene: 8. This chain's CDR3 is CASSYLAGPYEQYF. The CDR3 DNA sequence: TGTGCCAGCAGTTACTTAGCGGGACCTTACGAGCAGTACTTC.

This sequence joins TRBV5-1 and TRBJ1-1; TRBD1 is a possible D gene (6 bases). Trimming pared 5 bases from V and 0 bases from J, leaving 14 bases between. CDR3 length: 15 residues. The V gene's germline CDR1 is SGHRS and CDR2 YFSETQ. CDR3 in amino acids: CASSNVGGMNTEAFF. The CDR3 DNA reads TGCGCCAGCAGTAACGTGGGGGGCATGAACACTGAAGCTTTCTTT.

This clonotype was detected only a few times. The chain uses TRBV24-1 and TRBJ2-1, with D possibly matching TRBD2 (5 bases). V was trimmed by 7 bases and J by 6 bases, leaving 15 bases between them. The germline V gene has CDR1 KGHDR and CDR2 SFDVKD. The CDR3 spans 14 residues. The chain's CDR3 is CATRGEGPGNEQFF. In nucleotides, the CDR3 is TGTGCCACCAGGGGCGAGGGCCCCGGCAATGAGCAGTTCTTC.

This clonotype was observed a few times. This chain links TRBV12-3 or TRBV12-4 with TRBJ2-1, with D possibly matching TRBD2 (5 bases). There are 15 residues in the CDR3. Trimming pared 1 base from V and 6 bases from J, leaving 13 bases between. Here the CDR3 DNA reads TGTGCCAGCAGTTTAGTCGGCGGGTTCGGCAATGAGCAGTTCTTC. It codes for CASSLVGGFGNEQFF.

The chain carries TRBV5-5 and TRBJ2-7; 7 bases agree with TRBD1. Germline V gene lookup returns CDR1 SGHKS and CDR2 YYEKEE (reference sequence). The length of the CDR3 is 18 residues. The V gene end was trimmed by 0 bases and the J gene end by 1 base; junction bases not matched to a gene: 13. CDR3 in DNA: TGTGCCAGCAGCTTGGCCGACTCGGACAGGACTTATTCCTACGAGCAGTACTTC. Its translation: CASSLADSDRTYSYEQYF.

In this sample, this clonotype turned up many times. Likely a read error: the CDR3 ends without its conserved phenylalanine or tryptophan. Because the CDR3's place on the DNA is in doubt, the DNA is left out and the CDR3 is given as listed by TCRdb. The chain joins TRBV4-1 to TRBJ2-1; the tabulated D call, TRBD2, remains unverified against the DNA. The germline gives CDR1 MGHRA, CDR2 YSYEKL. Counting both end residues, the CDR3 totals 15 amino acids. CDR3 protein: CASSQDLASGKIGPL.

This chain uses TRBV15 with TRBJ2-2, with D possibly being TRBD2 (6 bases). CDR1 is LNHNV, CDR2 YYDKDF, per germline (reference sequence). Trimming pared 2 bases from V and 6 bases from J, leaving 22 bases between. This CDR3 contains 18 residues. In DNA, the CDR3 is TGTGCCACCAGCAGATCAAAGGGGACTCAGGGCATTGCCGGGGAGCTGTTTTTT. Residues: CATSRSKGTQGIAGELFF.

This clonotype has more than one count but fewer than ten. This chain joins TRBV4-3 and TRBJ2-3; 9 bases map to TRBD2. Trimming removed 0 bases from V and 3 bases from J; junction bases left unmatched: 10. Germline CDR1 and CDR2: LGHNA and YSLEER. CDR3 length: 18 residues. Here the CDR3 reads CASSQEASGILQTDTQYF. CDR3 DNA: TGCGCCAGCAGCCAAGAGGCTAGCGGGATCCTCCAGACAGATACGCAGTATTTT.

This clonotype is medium-sized in the sample. J is TRBJ2-1 and V is TRBV2; D gene uncertain. The germline V gene has CDR1 SNHLY and CDR2 FYNNEI. With 2 bases removed from V and 14 bases from J, the gap between germline ends came to 10 bases. This CDR3 has 11 residues. In DNA, the CDR3 is TGTGCCAGCAGTGAACATGCCCCGGAGTTCTTC. It yields the protein CASSEHAPEFF.

The chain employs TRBV27 and TRBJ2-1, with 7 bases aligning to TRBD2. Germline CDR1 is MNHEY and CDR2 is SMNVEV (reference sequence). V dropped 4 bases and J dropped 7; count of bases not matched to a gene: 7. The CDR3 is made up of 14 amino acids. CDR3 residues: CASSSGRAPNEQFF. DNA of the CDR3: TGTGCCAGCAGTTCTGGGAGGGCCCCTAATGAGCAGTTCTTC.

The V gene is TRBV6-5, the J gene TRBJ2-3; 7 nucleotides match TRBD2. Germline assignment: CDR1 MNHEY and CDR2 SVGAGI. The ends lost 6 bases at V and 6 bases at J; junction bases unmatched: 15. The CDR3 extends over 16 amino acids. The CDR3 DNA sequence: TGTGCCAGCAGCCTGGGACTACGAGGCCAGAGGGATACGCAGTATTTT. Protein: CASSLGLRGQRDTQYF.